A selection of T cell receptor beta chains follows, all from one sample in a study of T-cell memory formation after mild COVID-19. TCRdb recomputed calls from the 5' RACE reads with MiXCR, one row per CDR3 protein. The sample includes roughly 410,000 distinct CDR3 sequences, less than 25% of them seen just once. The sample consisted of PBMCs or a T cell subset sorted from them (not recorded which). These receptors were obtained from an adult woman who had mild COVID-19 (a few samples of this study predate the infection). Cell type and time point are not known. Each CDR3 is given with its conserved first and last residue. A D gene is named only where the DNA matches it firmly. The size of a clone is reported for some rows only, either as once, few or many, or as a class for expanded clones.

size	D	V	J	DNA	CDR3
NA	NA	TRBV7-2	TRBJ1-2	TGTGCCAGCAGCTCCGGTACTCACTATGGCTACACCTTC	CASSSGTHYGYTF
few	NA	TRBV20-1	TRBJ2-5	TGCAGTGCTAGAGAGAGGGAGAGGTACCAAGAGACCCAGTACTTC	CSARERERYQETQYF
NA	NA	TRBV7-9	TRBJ1-1	TGTGCCAGCAGCTCCAGGACCCCCTTGAACACTGAAGCTTTCTTT	CASSSRTPLNTEAFF
few	TRBD1	TRBV6-4	TRBJ2-3	TGTGCCAGCAGTGACGTCTCCGGGACAGGGGGCGATACGCAGTATTTT	CASSDVSGTGGDTQYF
NA	TRBD1	TRBV25-1	TRBJ2-7	TGTGCCAGCAGTGATACCGGGACAGGGCTCATCGAGCAGTACTTC	CASSDTGTGLIEQYF
few	NA	TRBV9	TRBJ2-7	TGTGCCAGCAGCGTAGGCGGGGCGGGCTACGAGCAGTACTTC	CASSVGGAGYEQYF
few	NA	TRBV5-3	TRBJ2-1	TGTGCCTCTTGCAAGCGCGGGGGCCCCGGATACAATGAGCAGTTCTTC	CASCKRGGPGYNEQFF
NA	NA	TRBV7-9	TRBJ1-1	TGTGCCAGCAGCCTAAACGAGGCGGCGGCAGCTTTCTTT	CASSLNEAAAAFF
NA	NA	TRBV9	TRBJ1-1	TGTGCCAGCGGCAGGGACACTGAAGCTTTCTTT	CASGRDTEAFF
few	NA	TRBV5-1	TRBJ1-6	TGCGCCAGCAGCATGGGACTAGGTTCACCCCTCCACTTT	CASSMGLGSPLHF
few	NA	TRBV27	TRBJ2-4	TGTGCCAGCAGTTTATTTTCTGGGGGGCCAAAAAACATTCAGTACTTC	CASSLFSGGPKNIQYF
NA	NA	TRBV2	TRBJ2-7	TGTGCCAGCATGGACGTCGCGGGGAGCTCCTACGAGCAGTACTTC	CASMDVAGSSYEQYF
NA	NA	TRBV7-9	TRBJ1-1	TGTGCCAGCAGCCCTCAGACTGAAGCTTTCTTT	CASSPQTEAFF
few	NA	TRBV11-3	TRBJ2-1	TGTGCCAGCAGCCGGGACGGCTACAATGAGCAGTTCTTC	CASSRDGYNEQFF
many	NA	TRBV9	TRBJ2-5	TGTGCCAGCAGCGTGGGAGTGGGGGGCTCAAGCCAAGAGACCCAGTACTTC	CASSVGVGGSSQETQYF
few	TRBD1	TRBV4-3	TRBJ2-3	TGCGCCAGCAGCCACGGGACAGGAAACACAGATACGCAGTATTTT	CASSHGTGNTDTQYF
NA	NA	TRBV9	TRBJ2-2	TGTGCCAGCAGCGCTACTACCGGACAGCTAAACACCGGGGAGCTGTTTTTT	CASSATTGQLNTGELFF
NA	NA	TRBV4-3	TRBJ2-3	TGCGCCAGCAGCCAAGGGTTAGGATACGACTCAGATACGCAGTATTTT	CASSQGLGYDSDTQYF
few	TRBD2	TRBV12-3/TRBV12-4	TRBJ2-3	TGTGCCAGCAGACAAGGACTAGCCATCACAGATACGCAGTATTTT	CASRQGLAITDTQYF
once	NA	TRBV20-1	TRBJ2-1	TGCAGTGCTAGCCGGGGGGCCGCTTACAATGAGCAGTTCTTC	CSASRGAAYNEQFF
few	NA	TRBV12-3/TRBV12-4	TRBJ1-2	TGTGCCAGCAGTCTCTGGAACGAGTATGGCTACACCTTC	CASSLWNEYGYTF
NA	NA	TRBV9	TRBJ2-6	TGTGCCAGCAGCGTAGTTGGGGGACTCACTGGGGCCAACGTCCTGACTTTC	CASSVVGGLTGANVLTF
few	TRBD1	TRBV9	TRBJ1-5	TGTGCCAGCAGCGTGGACTGGGGACAGAGCAATCAGCCCCAGCATTTT	CASSVDWGQSNQPQHF
NA	NA	TRBV29-1	TRBJ1-2	TGCAGCGTCGATGGGGGGCAAAGCTATGGCTACACCTTC	CSVDGGQSYGYTF
NA	NA	TRBV7-8	TRBJ1-5	TGTGCCAGCAGTAAAGGAAACAATCAGCCCCAGCATTTT	CASSKGNNQPQHF
NA	TRBD1	TRBV12-3/TRBV12-4	TRBJ1-2	TGTGCCAGCACCACCTCCGGGACAGGGGCCCGTGGCTACACCTTC	CASTTSGTGARGYTF
few	TRBD1	TRBV6-2/TRBV6-3	TRBJ2-7	TGTGCCAGCAGTCCCTCCGCAGGGGGAAGGGACTACGAGCAGTACTTC	CASSPSAGGRDYEQYF
NA	TRBD2	TRBV20-1	TRBJ2-7	TGCAGTGCTAGGTCGGCAGCGGGAGATCGCGACGAGCAGTACTTC	CSARSAAGDRDEQYF
NA	TRBD2	TRBV4-1	TRBJ2-5	TGCGCCAGCAGCCAAGATGCCCTAGCGGGAGAAGAGACCCAGTACTTC	CASSQDALAGEETQYF
NA	NA	TRBV24-1	TRBJ1-1	TGTGCCACCAGTGATTTCAGGGGAACTGAAGCTTTCTTT	CATSDFRGTEAFF